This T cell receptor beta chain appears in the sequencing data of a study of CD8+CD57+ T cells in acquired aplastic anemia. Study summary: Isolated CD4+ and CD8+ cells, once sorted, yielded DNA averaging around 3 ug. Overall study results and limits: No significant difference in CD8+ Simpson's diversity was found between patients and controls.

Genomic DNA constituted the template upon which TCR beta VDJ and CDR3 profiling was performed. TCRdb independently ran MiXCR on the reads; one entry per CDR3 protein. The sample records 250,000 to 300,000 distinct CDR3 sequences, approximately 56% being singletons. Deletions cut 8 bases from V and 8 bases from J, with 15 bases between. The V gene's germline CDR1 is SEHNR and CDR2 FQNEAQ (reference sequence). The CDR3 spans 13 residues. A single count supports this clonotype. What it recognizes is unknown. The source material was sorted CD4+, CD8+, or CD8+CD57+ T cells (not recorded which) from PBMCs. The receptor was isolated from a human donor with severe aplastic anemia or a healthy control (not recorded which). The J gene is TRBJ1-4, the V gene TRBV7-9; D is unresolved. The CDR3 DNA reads TGTGCCAGCTTAGGATCCTTCGGAGAAAAACTGTTTTTT. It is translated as CASLGSFGEKLFF.